Each of the 14 T cell receptor beta chains below was sequenced from the same sample in a study of beta chain features in type 1 diabetes. Study conclusions and caveats: Shortening of TCRB CDR3s, moderate but significant, appeared in all four CD4+ subsets of Type 1 diabetes patients.

No cognate antigen is known for these TCRs. Of the isolated RNA, all was reverse transcribed, and so the sequenced material was expressed TCRB transcripts. Some clones are missing from TCRdb's copy, which holds only in-frame ones; the method was immunoSEQ multiplex PCR. The sample holds approximately 170,000 clones, roughly 60% seen once. The source material was naive CD4+ T cells from blood. Receptors originate from a man younger than 40 with type 1 diabetes.

This clone occurred a few times. The V gene is TRBV7-9, the J gene TRBJ2-5; D unclear. The CDR3 runs 14 residues. Trimming stripped 2 bases from V and 2 bases from J, with 9 bases between. Germline CDR1 and CDR2: SEHNR and FQNEAQ (reference sequence). The CDR3: CASSLNGNQETQYF. The CDR3 DNA sequence: TGTGCCAGCAGCTTAAATGGGAATCAAGAGACCCAGTACTTC.

For the CDR3, the DNA is TGCGCCAGCAGCCAAGAGGTGGCCAGCGGGGGTGGTGATACGCAGTATTTT. Translating it yields CASSQEVASGGGDTQYF. The J gene is TRBJ2-3, the V gene TRBV4-3; TRBD2 matches 8 bases. The junction had 11 bases not matched to a gene; V was cut back by 0 bases and J by 6 bases. The CDR3 has 17 residues. Germline V gives CDR1 LGHNA, CDR2 YSLEER.

V is TRBV30 and J is TRBJ2-1; D might be TRBD1 or TRBD2, each matching 5 bases. The CDR3 has 15 residues. Germline loops: CDR1 GTSNPN, CDR2 SVGIG (reference sequence). V shed 2 bases and J shed 6 bases, with 17 bases lying between them. CDR3 loop: CAWSPGLARGNEQFF. The CDR3 DNA is TGTGCCTGGAGTCCGGGCCTAGCTAGGGGCAATGAGCAGTTCTTC.

The chain couples TRBV10-3 to TRBJ2-4; D unresolved. Per the germline V gene, CDR1 is ENHRY and CDR2 is SYGVKD. Between the trimmed V and J ends, which lost 4 bases and 8 bases, there was a span of 9 bases. This CDR3 contains 12 residues. The CDR3 bases are TGTGCCATCAGTGGAGGTTCGGACATTCAGTACTTC. This sequence encodes CAISGGSDIQYF.

The CDR3 region has the DNA TGTGCCTGGACAGACAGGGGCACCGGGGAGCTGTTTTTT. As protein: CAWTDRGTGELFF. The chain combines TRBV30 with TRBJ2-2; 8 positions agree with TRBD1. Germline V lookup: CDR1 GTSNPN, CDR2 SVGIG (reference sequence). V was pared by 4 bases and J by 4 bases, with 2 bases of the junction left unmatched. This CDR3 region has 13 residues.

This clone was seen a handful of times. This sequence joins TRBV6-6 and TRBJ1-1; possibly TRBD1 for D (5 bases). The ends were cut back, 6 bases at V and 3 bases at J, with 8 bases in the middle. From germline, CDR1 is MNHNY and CDR2 SVGAGI (reference sequence). This CDR3 is 12 amino acids long. CDR3 DNA sequence: TGTGCCAGCAGAGAACAGGACACTGAAGCTTTCTTT. This encodes CASREQDTEAFF.

This clone was detected only a few times. This chain connects TRBV27 to TRBJ2-3, with D hard to call. Germline CDR1 MNHEY, CDR2 SMNVEV (reference sequence). The CDR3 contains 14 residues. The V gene lost 5 bases and the J gene lost 3 bases, with 12 bases spanning the gap. The CDR3 DNA sequence: TGTGCCAGCAGTCCCTCATCAGCAACAGATACGCAGTATTTT. It translates to CASSPSSATDTQYF.

V and J are TRBV11-3 and TRBJ2-3, with D perhaps matching TRBD2 (5 bases). Between the trimmed V and J ends, which lost 3 bases and 2 bases, there was a span of 9 bases. CDR1 is SGHNT and CDR2 is YENEEA in the germline V gene. The CDR3 totals 14 residues. This CDR3 is CASSLEDFTDTQYF. The CDR3 DNA follows: TGTGCCAGCAGCTTGGAGGATTTCACAGATACGCAGTATTTT. Combining the CDR3 with reference TRBV11-3 and TRBJ2-3 gives the whole variable domain EAGVVQSPRYKIIEKKQPVAFWCNPISGHNTLYWYLQNLGQGPELLIRYENEEAVDDSQLPKDRFSAERLKGVDSTLKIQPAELGDSAVYLCASSLEDFTDTQYFGPGTRLTVL.

The table lists this clone with a few counts. V usage is TRBV29-1 and J usage is TRBJ2-3; D gene ambiguous. The germline V and J ends were trimmed by 3 bases and 11 bases, with 15 bases remaining between them. Germline values: CDR1 SQVTM, CDR2 ANQGSEA. The CDR3 consists of 12 residues. CDR3 coding DNA: TGCAGCGTTGAGGCTAACCTCTCTGTGCAGTATTTT. Protein sequence: CSVEANLSVQYF.

The V and J genes are TRBV27 and TRBJ1-6; 7 nucleotides align to TRBD1. This CDR3 is 13 amino acids long. Germline loops: CDR1 MNHEY, CDR2 SMNVEV (reference sequence). With V trimmed by 2 bases and J by 11 bases, 3 bases remained unmatched. CDR3 in amino acids: CASSLTGDTPLHF. The DNA for the CDR3 is TGTGCCAGCAGTTTAACAGGGGATACACCCCTCCACTTT.

About this clone itself: One junction end does not reproduce the germline sequence, and a read error may be involved. Other DNA sequences within the sample encode an identical CDR3. The J gene is TRBJ2-3, the V gene TRBV11-2; D is unresolved. The CDR3 is 12 residues long. In germline, CDR1 is SGHAT, CDR2 FQNNGV. The CDR3 is CASSLDTDTQYF. The CDR3, as DNA: TGTGCCAGCAGCCTAGACACAGATACGCAGTATTTT.

V and J are TRBV29-1 and TRBJ2-7; D is undetermined. The V end lost 7 bases, the J end lost 5 bases, and 15 bases lay between the germline ends. The length of the CDR3 is 12 residues. Germline V gene sequence: CDR1 SQVTM, CDR2 ANQGSEA. Here the CDR3 reads CSGLGLAHEQYF. The DNA of the CDR3 is TGCAGCGGGTTGGGCCTTGCCCACGAGCAGTACTTC.

In its sample, this clone was seen a few times. The V gene is TRBV30, the J gene TRBJ1-4; D is undetermined. This CDR3 comprises 13 residues. Germline CDR1 GTSNPN, CDR2 SVGIG (reference sequence). V dropped 0 bases and J dropped 7 bases, with 9 bases sitting between them. The CDR3 DNA sequence: TGTGCCTGGAGTGTACGGTTAAGTGAAAAACTGTTTTTT. This gives the protein CAWSVRLSEKLFF.

The rearrangement uses TRBV13 and TRBJ2-7; no firm D call. V shed 6 bases and J shed 0 bases, with 6 bases lying between them. Germline assignment: CDR1 PRHDT and CDR2 FYEKMQ (reference sequence). The CDR3 totals 12 residues. The CDR3 nucleotides read TGTGCCAGCAGTCACAGCTCCTACGAGCAGTACTTC. As protein: CASSHSSYEQYF.